This entry lists 10 T cell receptor beta chains sequenced from one sample in a study of OX40 agonist ivuxolimab in advanced cancers. The table came from immunoSEQ multiplex PCR; TCRdb's copy has only in-frame clones and leaves some out. This table has roughly 81,000 clones, 85% to 90% appearing once. This material consisted of CD4+ or CD8+ T cells sorted from blood, taken in a trial of the OX40 agonist ivuxolimab. These receptors were obtained from an adult with an advanced solid tumor such as melanoma, head and neck, liver or kidney cancer.

V gene TRBV7-9 combines with J gene TRBJ1-1; D is possibly TRBD1 (6 bases). The CDR3 covers 14 residues. V gave up 7 bases and J gave up 0 bases, with 12 bases separating them. Germline-derived CDR1 and CDR2 are SEHNR and FQNEAQ (reference sequence). The CDR3 region is CASTMRDMNTEAFF. The CDR3 coding sequence is TGTGCCAGCACCATGAGGGACATGAACACTGAAGCTTTCTTT.

This chain connects TRBV2 to TRBJ1-1; D unclear. The CDR3 has 14 amino acids. The germline CDR1 and CDR2 sequences are SNHLY and FYNNEI. The V gene lost 3 bases and the J gene lost 1 base, with 9 bases spanning the gap. CDR3 DNA: TGTGCCAGCAGTGACTGGGGAGGGAACACTGAAGCTTTCTTT. This codes for CASSDWGGNTEAFF.

The chain couples TRBV5-4 to TRBJ2-2; D is ambiguous. CDR3 length: 15 amino acids. The V end was cut by 2 bases, the J end by 5 bases, with 13 bases between. Per germline, CDR1 SGHNT and CDR2 YYREEE (reference sequence). The CDR3 sequence is CASSFPQVPTGELFF. The CDR3 DNA reads as TGTGCCAGCAGCTTCCCACAAGTACCGACCGGGGAGCTGTTTTTT.

The chain couples TRBV5-1 to TRBJ1-2; maybe TRBD1 (6 bases). The V and J ends lost 0 bases and 6 bases respectively, with 12 bases between them. CDR1 is SGHRS and CDR2 is YFSETQ in the germline V gene. This CDR3 region has 14 residues. The CDR3 sequence: CASSLAGGADGYTF. Here the CDR3 DNA reads TGCGCCAGCAGCTTGGCGGGGGGCGCGGATGGCTACACCTTC.

In its sample, this clone was seen once. J is TRBJ2-5 and V is TRBV5-1; weak D call: TRBD2 (7 bases). The CDR3 has 16 amino acids. V shed 4 bases and J shed 5 bases, with 21 bases lying between them. Per the germline V gene, CDR1 is SGHRS and CDR2 is YFSETQ. In DNA form, the CDR3 reads TGCGCCAGCAGCCTAACCGAGGCGGGGGCGGTGGAGACCCAGTACTTC. Encoded protein: CASSLTEAGAVETQYF.

The gene calls are TRBV14 and TRBJ1-2, with TRBD1 as a possible D gene (6 bases). CDR3 size: 13 residues. The germline V gene has CDR1 SGHDN and CDR2 FVKESK. Trimming took off 1 base at V and 8 bases at J, with 11 bases between the two ends. The CDR3 here is CASSQAGTLGYTF. The CDR3 DNA reads TGTGCCAGCAGCCAAGCGGGGACACTCGGCTACACCTTC. The whole variable domain, remainder taken from reference TRBV14 and TRBJ1-2, is EAGVTQFPSHSVIEKGQTVTLRCDPISGHDNLYWYRRVMGKEIKFLLHFVKESKQDESGMPNNRFLAERTGGTYSTLKVQPAELEDSGVYFCASSQAGTLGYTFGSGTRLTVV.

The gene calls are TRBV7-6 and TRBJ2-7, with no clear D. V lost 1 base to trimming and J lost 7 bases, with 11 bases between them. Looked up from germline, CDR1 is SGHVS and CDR2 is FNYEAQ. The CDR3 consists of 13 residues. The DNA of the CDR3 is TGTGCCAGCAGCTTAGAGATAGGGTCGGAGCAGTACTTC. As protein: CASSLEIGSEQYF.

The chain joins TRBV6-1 to TRBJ1-4; no definite D call. CDR1 and CDR2 (germline): MNHNS, SASEGT. CDR3 length: 14 residues. V was cut by 0 bases and J by 8 bases, with 10 bases left in between. CDR3 nucleotide sequence: TGTGCCAGCAGTGAAGCGCTGGGCAGGGAAAAACTGTTTTTT. Residues: CASSEALGREKLFF.

The chain joins TRBV4-3 to TRBJ1-2, with D perhaps TRBD1 (5 bases). In germline, CDR1 is LGHNA, CDR2 YSLEER. The V end was cut by 0 bases, the J end by 4 bases, with 12 bases between. The CDR3 is 15 residues long. The CDR3 sequence is CASSQDLGRAYGYTF. The CDR3, as DNA: TGCGCCAGCAGCCAAGATCTCGGCAGGGCCTATGGCTACACCTTC.

This clone is a singleton in its sample. The CDR3 sequence: CASSLDPGTSGVPYEQYF. The DNA of the CDR3 is TGTGCCAGCAGCCTCGACCCTGGGACTAGCGGGGTTCCCTACGAGCAGTACTTC. The J gene is TRBJ2-7, the V gene TRBV7-9; 13 bases line up with TRBD2. V lost 5 bases to trimming and J lost 2 bases; unmatched junction nucleotides: 12. The CDR3 has 18 residues. Germline-derived CDR1 and CDR2 are SEHNR and FQNEAQ (reference sequence). The full variable domain, rest sourced from reference TRBV7-9 and TRBJ2-7, is DTGVSQNPRHKITKRGQNVTFRCDPISEHNRLYWYRQTLGQGPEFLTYFQNEAQLEKSRLLSDRFSAERPKGSFSTLEIQRTEQGDSAMYLCASSLDPGTSGVPYEQYFGPGTRLTVT.